These 14 T cell receptor beta chains share one sample of origin, sequenced in a study of T cells in pancreatic ductal adenocarcinoma. Assay: immunoSEQ multiplex PCR; the TCRdb copy retains only in-frame clones and omits some. The sample consists of approximately 97,000 clones, roughly 96% of them appearing once. Surgery without prior neoadjuvant therapy was the treatment of the selected pancreatic ductal adenocarcinoma patients. The material sequenced was PBMCs. The receptor source for this set is a human donor with pancreatic ductal adenocarcinoma.

Only one count was recorded for this clone. The V gene is TRBV5-6, the J gene TRBJ1-5; a possible D gene is TRBD1 (6 bases). The CDR3 runs 16 residues. V was trimmed by 10 bases and J by 2 bases, leaving 22 bases between them. Germline V gene sequence: CDR1 SGHDT, CDR2 YYEEEE. CDR3 coding DNA: TGTGCCGGCCCATCAGACAGGCGTACATGCAATCAGCCCCAGCATTTT. Its translation: CAGPSDRRTCNQPQHF.

This chain links TRBV5-1 with TRBJ1-1; 10 bases match TRBD1. The CDR3 is 15 amino acids. J was trimmed by 0 bases and V by 6 bases; bases with no gene match: 5. CDR1 SGHRS and CDR2 YFSETQ come from the germline V gene. The DNA of the CDR3 is TGCGCCAGCAATAGGGGACAGGGGATGAACACTGAAGCTTTCTTT. Its protein product is CASNRGQGMNTEAFF.

The chain joins TRBV6-5 to TRBJ2-5; maybe TRBD2 (6 bases). Germline assignment: CDR1 MNHEY and CDR2 SVGAGI. V gave up 0 bases and J gave up 2 bases, with 13 bases separating them. CDR3 size: 16 residues. The CDR3, as DNA: TGTGCCAGCAGTTACTCGACTAGATGGAGACAAGAGACCCAGTACTTC. It specifies CASSYSTRWRQETQYF.

The CDR3 loop reads CASSPGTVGTQYF. The CDR3 DNA reads TGCGCCAGCAGCCCTGGGACAGTCGGGACCCAGTACTTC. The V and J genes are TRBV5-1 and TRBJ2-5; 7 nucleotides line up with TRBD1. CDR1 and CDR2 from the germline V gene are SGHRS and YFSETQ. V was pared by 4 bases and J by 7 bases, with 7 bases of the junction left unmatched. This CDR3 comprises 13 residues.

The chain uses TRBV4-1 and TRBJ2-3; D is undetermined. Germline V gene data show CDR1 as MGHRA and CDR2 as YSYEKL. V was shortened by 1 base and J by 4 bases, with 6 bases between the two germline ends. The CDR3 length is 13 residues. The CDR3: CASSQAPPDTQYF. Written as DNA, the CDR3 is TGCGCCAGCAGCCAAGCCCCTCCAGATACGCAGTATTTT.

V and J are TRBV18 and TRBJ2-1; 7 bases match TRBD1. Unmatched junction bases numbered 2, after V lost 0 bases and J lost 3 bases. The CDR3 is 15 residues long. CDR1 and CDR2 from the germline V gene are KGHSH and LQKENI. The CDR3 is CASSPPGQNYNEQFF. CDR3 coding DNA: TGTGCCAGCTCACCACCGGGACAGAACTACAATGAGCAGTTCTTC.

The chain carries TRBV5-1 and TRBJ2-2; 8 bases line up with TRBD2. J gave up 7 bases and V 2 bases, and 1 base lay outside the gene matches. This CDR3 is 13 amino acids long. Germline values: CDR1 SGHRS, CDR2 YFSETQ. The CDR3 loop is CASSFSGDGELFF. DNA of the CDR3: TGCGCCAGCAGCTTTAGCGGGGACGGGGAGCTGTTTTTT.

V gene TRBV4-1 combines with J gene TRBJ2-7; 9 bases match TRBD1. Germline V gene data show CDR1 as MGHRA and CDR2 as YSYEKL. V was pared by 0 bases and J by 1 base, with 4 bases of the junction left unmatched. There are 16 residues in the CDR3. DNA for the CDR3: TGCGCCAGCAGCCAAGATAACAGGGGGCATTCCTACGAGCAGTACTTC. Its protein product is CASSQDNRGHSYEQYF.

This clone has just one count. This chain links TRBV6-1 with TRBJ2-1, with D uncertain. This CDR3 contains 15 residues. V was pared by 1 base and J by 0 bases, with 7 bases between. Per the germline V gene, CDR1 is MNHNS and CDR2 is SASEGT. The CDR3 nucleotides are TGTGCCAGCAGTGAAGTGGAGAGCTCCTACAATGAGCAGTTCTTC. Its protein product is CASSEVESSYNEQFF.

This chain joins TRBV6-5 and TRBJ2-1; 7 positions agree with TRBD2. CDR3 length: 15 amino acids. Germline CDR1 reads MNHEY; CDR2 reads SVGAGI. V gave up 7 bases and J gave up 6 bases; unmatched junction bases: 12. The CDR3 nucleotides are TGTGCCAGCAAATCAGCGGGACTTGGAGCCAATGAGCAGTTCTTC. Protein sequence: CASKSAGLGANEQFF.

The chain recombines TRBV9 with TRBJ1-2, with 7 bases fitting TRBD1. With V trimmed by 4 bases and J by 5 bases, 8 bases remained unmatched. Germline loops: CDR1 SGDLS, CDR2 YYNGEE. The CDR3 runs to 14 residues. CDR3 DNA: TGTGCCAGCAGCCGCCTGACAGGGAGTTATGGCTACACCTTC. Amino acid sequence: CASSRLTGSYGYTF.

This clone was observed a handful of times. The genes are TRBV4-1 and TRBJ1-4; D call uncertain. The CDR3 is 16 amino acids. The germline V gene encodes CDR1 MGHRA and CDR2 YSYEKL. Trimming pared 4 bases from V and 7 bases from J, leaving 19 bases between. The DNA of the CDR3 is TGCGCCAGCAGCCGCCTGACGGGAGTAGGAGGTGAAAAACTGTTTTTT. Encoded protein: CASSRLTGVGGEKLFF.

V usage is TRBV10-3 and J usage is TRBJ2-3; perhaps TRBD1 as D (6 bases). Germline lookup yields CDR1 ENHRY and CDR2 SYGVKD. Deletions cut 8 bases from V and 2 bases from J, with 11 bases between. The CDR3 contains 13 residues. This CDR3 reads CAIARDITDTQYF. CDR3 in DNA: TGTGCCATCGCGAGGGACATCACAGATACGCAGTATTTT.

V is TRBV6-4 and J is TRBJ1-1, with D possibly matching TRBD1 (6 bases). Germline CDR1 MRHNA, CDR2 SNTAGT. V was trimmed by 3 bases and J by 3 bases, leaving 11 bases between them. There are 14 residues in the CDR3. The CDR3 DNA is TGTGCCAGCAGTGATGGGGGCACGGACACTGAAGCTTTCTTT. Translated, it gives CASSDGGTDTEAFF.